This entry lists 31 T cell receptor beta chains sequenced from one sample in a study of cytomegalovirus exposure and HLA in healthy donors. With 60 Vbeta and 13 Jbeta primers, the PCR was carried out. Profiled with immunoSEQ multiplex PCR; TCRdb holds only in-frame clones, not every one. The sample carries under 200,000 clones, roughly 77% recorded once. Sequenced sample: PBMCs. The receptors come from a male donor in good health and CMV-seronegative.

The table lists this clone with a few counts. The CDR3 nucleotides are TGTGCCAGCAGCGGGACTAGTGTATCCTACGAGCAGTACTTC. Translation: CASSGTSVSYEQYF. The genes are TRBV2 and TRBJ2-7; 8 bases are a match to TRBD2. V shed 6 bases, J shed 1 base, and the junction held 5 bases outside the gene matches. The CDR3 sequence is 14 residues long. Germline V CDR1 and CDR2: SNHLY, FYNNEI. The full variable domain, rest sourced from reference TRBV2 and TRBJ2-7, is EPEVTQTPSHQVTQMGQEVILRCVPISNHLYFYWYRQILGQKVEFLVSFYNNEISEKSEIFDDQFSVERPDGSNFTLKIRSTKLEDSAMYFCASSGTSVSYEQYFGPGTRLTVT.

The chain recombines TRBV9 with TRBJ2-2; TRBD2 aligns across 11 bases. Germline V gene sequence: CDR1 SGDLS, CDR2 YYNGEE. The J segment lost 2 bases and the V segment lost 4 bases, leaving 4 bases of the junction unmatched. The CDR3 totals 16 residues. The CDR3 DNA follows: TGTGCCAGCAGCCTGACTAGCGGGGTAAACACCGGGGAGCTGTTTTTT. Its translation is CASSLTSGVNTGELFF.

The V gene is TRBV4-2, the J gene TRBJ1-1; unclear D gene. The CDR3 covers 17 residues. Germline V CDR1 and CDR2: LGHNA, YNFKEQ. Trimming took off 0 bases at V and 0 bases at J, with 14 bases between the two ends. CDR3 amino acids: CASSQDQAGSMNTEAFF. DNA for the CDR3: TGTGCCAGCAGCCAAGATCAGGCAGGATCCATGAACACTGAAGCTTTCTTT.

The chain links TRBV11-2 to TRBJ2-7; maybe TRBD1 (6 bases). Germline V gives CDR1 SGHAT, CDR2 FQNNGV. Trimming took off 1 base at V and 5 bases at J, with 21 bases between the two ends. The length of the CDR3 is 17 residues. CDR3: CASSLGRPRGRTDEQYF. The CDR3 DNA reads as TGTGCCAGCAGCTTAGGGCGCCCCAGGGGACGCACGGACGAGCAGTACTTC.

This chain links TRBV5-5 with TRBJ2-1; the D gene is possibly TRBD1 (6 bases). From germline, CDR1 is SGHKS and CDR2 YYEKEE (reference sequence). V lost 2 bases, J lost 8 bases, and 14 bases lay in between. This CDR3 region has 14 residues. CDR3 DNA sequence: TGTGCCAGCAGCTTCGCACAGGGTCTTTATGAGCAGTTCTTC. It is translated as CASSFAQGLYEQFF.

This clone was picked up a small number of times. The CDR3 region has the DNA TGTGCCAGTACCCGACAGGGTTCCTACAATGAGCAGTTCTTC. Amino acids: CASTRQGSYNEQFF. V gene TRBV19 combines with J gene TRBJ2-1; 7 bases match TRBD1. This CDR3 region has 14 residues. The germline CDR1 and CDR2 sequences are LNHDA and SQIVND (reference sequence). V lost 7 bases, J lost 1 base, and 4 bases stayed unmatched.

The chain recombines TRBV28 with TRBJ1-3; the D gene is possibly TRBD1 (5 bases). In germline, CDR1 is MDHEN, CDR2 SYDVKM. CDR3 length: 15 residues. Deletions cut 7 bases from V and 2 bases from J, with 15 bases between. The CDR3 here is CASTSGGLAGNTIYF. The CDR3 DNA reads TGTGCCAGCACTTCGGGGGGATTAGCTGGAAACACCATATATTTT.

The V and J genes are TRBV6-1 and TRBJ1-2; 7 positions agree with TRBD1. This CDR3 is built from 13 residues. V lost 8 bases and J lost 4; bases outside the gene matches: 7. Germline V gene sequence: CDR1 MNHNS, CDR2 SASEGT. CDR3 protein: CASGQGGRYGYTF. Here the CDR3 DNA reads TGTGCCAGCGGGCAGGGGGGTCGCTATGGCTACACCTTC.

The chain links TRBV4-1 to TRBJ1-2; D might be TRBD1 (5 bases). CDR1 and CDR2 (germline): MGHRA, YSYEKL. This CDR3 region has 14 residues. Deletions cut 1 base from V and 5 bases from J, with 11 bases between. The CDR3 DNA follows: TGCGCCAGCAGCCAAGTTGGGGCAGCTTATGGCTACACCTTC. Its protein is CASSQVGAAYGYTF.

This clone was observed a single time. The chain carries TRBV19 and TRBJ1-4; D remains unclear. Germline CDR1 LNHDA, CDR2 SQIVND (reference sequence). V shed 4 bases and J shed 7 bases, with 16 bases lying between them. The CDR3 has 15 amino acids. CDR3 in amino acids: CASSTTAWSSEKLFF. The CDR3 DNA follows: TGTGCCAGTAGTACGACTGCATGGAGTAGTGAAAAACTGTTTTTT. The entire variable domain, with the rest obtained from reference TRBV19 and TRBJ1-4, is as follows: DGGITQSPKYLFRKEGQNVTLSCEQNLNHDAMYWYRQDPGQGLRLIYYSQIVNDFQKGDIAEGYSVSREKKESFPLTVTSAQKNPTAFYLCASSTTAWSSEKLFFGSGTQLSVL.

The chain is built from TRBV4-2 and TRBJ2-1; TRBD1 might be the D (6 bases). This CDR3 contains 16 residues. Trimming took 0 bases from V and 2 from J, leaving 11 bases between them. Germline loops: CDR1 LGHNA, CDR2 YNFKEQ. Here the CDR3 DNA reads TGTGCCAGCAGCCAAGAAGGGGGAGCCCCCTACAATGAGCAGTTCTTC. Protein sequence: CASSQEGGAPYNEQFF.

The chain couples TRBV7-7 to TRBJ2-1; D might be TRBD1 (6 bases). Germline V gene data show CDR1 as SSHAT and CDR2 as FNYEAQ (reference sequence). V was cut by 5 bases and J by 6 bases, with 20 bases left in between. This CDR3 spans 16 amino acids. The CDR3 region has the DNA TGTGCCAGCAGCCATAACCCCCCGACAGGCTTCAATGAGCAGTTCTTC. This sequence encodes CASSHNPPTGFNEQFF.

The chain carries TRBV28 and TRBJ1-2, with D possibly matching TRBD1 (5 bases). The length of the CDR3 is 17 residues. The germline V gene has CDR1 MDHEN and CDR2 SYDVKM. The ends were cut back, 7 bases at V and 5 bases at J, with 26 bases in the middle. Here the CDR3 DNA reads TGTGCCAGCACCACCCCCGGGACTCAGGGTGGACGATATGGCTACACCTTC. Translating it yields CASTTPGTQGGRYGYTF.

V is TRBV4-3 and J is TRBJ2-1, with 7 bases that match TRBD1. Germline assignment: CDR1 LGHNA and CDR2 YSLEER. The CDR3 runs 17 residues. With V trimmed by 0 bases and J by 0 bases, 5 bases remained unmatched. The CDR3 coding sequence is TGCGCCAGCAGCCAAGAAGGGGGCCTGAGCTCCTACAATGAGCAGTTCTTC. This encodes CASSQEGGLSSYNEQFF.

Only a few counts were recorded for this clone. V is TRBV6-4 and J is TRBJ1-1; D may be TRBD1 (5 bases). V lost 5 bases and J 4 bases, leaving 11 bases between the germline ends. The CDR3 runs 13 residues. Germline V gives CDR1 MRHNA, CDR2 SNTAGT. CDR3 nucleotide sequence: TGTGCCAGCAGTCAGACAGAAATCACTGAAGCTTTCTTT. It translates to CASSQTEITEAFF.

Turning to this clone: An end of the junction does not agree with germline; a read error may underlie this. This sequence joins TRBV11-2 and TRBJ2-2; 10 bases fit TRBD2. CDR1 and CDR2 from the germline V gene are SGHAT and FQNNGV. The CDR3 is made up of 18 amino acids. CDR3 DNA sequence: TGTGCCAGCAGCTTAGGTTGGAGGACTAGCGGACTCACCAGGGAGCTGTTTTTT. Its protein product is CASSLGWRTSGLTRELFF.

About this clone: Other DNA sequences within the sample encode an identical CDR3. The rearrangement joins TRBV6-5 to TRBJ1-6, with 7 bases fitting TRBD1. The length of the CDR3 is 14 residues. The J segment lost 7 bases and the V segment lost 2 bases, leaving 2 bases of the junction unmatched. Per germline, CDR1 MNHEY and CDR2 SVGAGI. The CDR3 DNA reads as TGTGCCAGCAGTTACGACAGGGCCAATTCACCCCTCCACTTT. Its protein product is CASSYDRANSPLHF.

This clone came up a few times. The gene calls are TRBV7-2 and TRBJ1-4, with TRBD1 identical over 7 bases. V was pared by 6 bases and J by 8 bases, with 6 bases of the junction left unmatched. Germline assignment: CDR1 SGHTA and CDR2 FQGNSA. The length of the CDR3 is 13 residues. CDR3 sequence: CASSFDRDEKLFF. CDR3 sequence (DNA): TGTGCCAGCAGTTTCGACAGGGACGAAAAACTGTTTTTT. The complete variable domain, with remaining parts taken from reference TRBV7-2 and TRBJ1-4, reads GAGVSQSPSNKVTEKGKDVELRCDPISGHTALYWYRQSLGQGLEFLIYFQGNSAPDKSGLPSDRFSAERTGGSVSTLTIQRTQQEDSAVYLCASSFDRDEKLFFGSGTQLSVL.

The genes are TRBV7-3 and TRBJ2-3; 7 positions match TRBD2. Germline trimming cut 5 bases from V and 3 bases from J; bases unmatched to any gene: 8. Germline assignment: CDR1 SGHTA and CDR2 FQGTGA. The CDR3 sequence is 15 residues long. The CDR3: CASSPVAGRTDTQYF. DNA of the CDR3: TGTGCCAGCAGCCCTGTAGCGGGTCGTACAGATACGCAGTATTTT. Based on the CDR3 plus reference TRBV7-3 and TRBJ2-3, the full variable domain is GAGVSQTPSNKVTEKGKYVELRCDPISGHTALYWYRQSLGQGPEFLIYFQGTGAADDSGLPNDRFFAVRPEGSVSTLKIQRTERGDSAVYLCASSPVAGRTDTQYFGPGTRLTVL.

This rearrangement joins TRBV4-2 to TRBJ2-7, with 14 positions matching TRBD2. Germline V CDR1 and CDR2: LGHNA, YNFKEQ. The CDR3 loop spans 15 amino acids. The V gene end was trimmed by 4 bases and the J gene end by 3 bases; junction bases not matched to a gene: 2. CDR3 amino acids: CASSLGTSGSYEQYF. For the CDR3, the DNA is TGTGCCAGCAGCCTGGGGACTAGCGGGAGCTACGAGCAGTACTTC.

This sequence joins TRBV19 and TRBJ2-7; TRBD1 aligns across 7 bases. The germline V gene encodes CDR1 LNHDA and CDR2 SQIVND (reference sequence). The V gene end was trimmed by 4 bases and the J gene end by 0 bases; junction bases not matched to a gene: 6. This CDR3 spans 15 amino acids. The CDR3 DNA follows: TGTGCCAGTAGTACCCTGGGACAGTCCTCCTACGAGCAGTACTTC. It specifies CASSTLGQSSYEQYF.

This sequence joins TRBV5-1 and TRBJ1-1, with TRBD1 as a possible D gene (6 bases). V lost 4 bases and J lost 10, with 17 bases in between. The CDR3 length is 13 residues. Germline CDR1 SGHRS, CDR2 YFSETQ. Written as DNA, the CDR3 is TGCGCCAGCAGCCCGGAGGACAGTTACGGAGCTTTCTTT. Translating it yields CASSPEDSYGAFF.

For this clone: In the same sample, other DNA sequences code for this CDR3. V gene TRBV9 combines with J gene TRBJ2-3; D remains ambiguous. The CDR3 runs to 13 residues. Germline-derived CDR1 and CDR2 are SGDLS and YYNGEE. V lost 3 bases and J 6 bases, leaving 11 bases between the germline ends. The CDR3 region is CASSGRLADTQYF. CDR3 DNA: TGTGCCAGCAGCGGCCGACTGGCCGATACGCAGTATTTT.

The rearrangement links TRBV7-6 to TRBJ2-7, with TRBD2 as a possible D gene (6 bases). Germline CDR1 SGHVS, CDR2 FNYEAQ. The CDR3 covers 13 residues. V lost 3 bases, J lost 2 bases, and 8 bases lay in between. In DNA, the CDR3 is TGTGCCAGCAGCTTTAGCGGAACCTACGAGCAGTACTTC. It encodes CASSFSGTYEQYF. Looking up the rest from reference TRBV7-6 and TRBJ2-7 gives the full variable domain: GAGVSQSPRYKVTKRGQDVALRCDPISGHVSLYWYRQALGQGPEFLTYFNYEAQQDKSGLPNDRFSAERPEGSISTLTIQRTEQRDSAMYRCASSFSGTYEQYFGPGTRLTVT.

This chain joins TRBV11-2 and TRBJ2-5; perhaps TRBD2 as D (5 bases). Germline lookup yields CDR1 SGHAT and CDR2 FQNNGV. This CDR3 has 14 residues. V was pared by 1 base and J by 5 bases, with 11 bases between. The CDR3, as DNA: TGTGCCAGCAGCTTAGGTCTAGCCCGGGAGACCCAGTACTTC. Translated: CASSLGLARETQYF.

The chain combines TRBV28 with TRBJ2-7, with D possibly TRBD1 on 6 matching bases. The CDR3 loop spans 12 amino acids. V lost 3 bases and J lost 6, with 9 bases in between. Per the germline V gene, CDR1 is MDHEN and CDR2 is SYDVKM. CDR3 DNA sequence: TGTGCCAGCAGTTTGGGGACACGCGAGCAGTACTTC. Amino acids: CASSLGTREQYF.

This clone appeared a few times. The chain employs TRBV28 and TRBJ2-3; TRBD1 aligns across 9 bases. CDR1 is MDHEN and CDR2 is SYDVKM in the germline V gene. V lost 3 bases, J lost 1 base, and 8 bases stayed unmatched. The CDR3 covers 17 residues. The DNA of the CDR3 is TGTGCCAGCAGTTTGGCTACAGGGGGCTGGGGCACAGATACGCAGTATTTT. Its translation: CASSLATGGWGTDTQYF.

The chain links TRBV5-4 to TRBJ2-3; D perhaps matches TRBD2 (6 bases). The CDR3 has 14 residues. V lost 5 bases to trimming and J lost 4 bases, with 14 bases between them. CDR1 is SGHNT, CDR2 YYREEE, per germline (reference sequence). This chain's CDR3 is CASRPGLPPDTQYF. The CDR3 nucleotides read TGTGCCAGCAGACCGGGACTCCCCCCAGATACGCAGTATTTT.

The rearrangement uses TRBV6-5 and TRBJ2-4; 14 bases map to TRBD2. The CDR3 is 16 residues long. V was pared by 4 bases and J by 6 bases, with 5 bases of the junction left unmatched. CDR1 is MNHEY, CDR2 SVGAGI, per germline. The CDR3 DNA sequence: TGTGCCAGCAGTTTCTCCGGGACTAGCGGGGGAAACATTCAGTACTTC. Translating gives CASSFSGTSGGNIQYF.

Details on this clone: One end of the junction varies from germline; a read error may be responsible. The chain links TRBV9 to TRBJ1-2; the match to TRBD1 covers 7 bases. Germline V gives CDR1 SGDLS, CDR2 YYNGEE. The CDR3 is 12 residues long. The chain's CDR3 is CASSVDSDRLVF. The CDR3 DNA sequence: TGTGCCAGCAGCGTCGATTCGGACAGGCTAGTCTTC.

DNA of the CDR3: TGTGCCAGCAGTTTCCTGCTCGGTGGTGGCACTGAAGCTTTCTTT. Translated, it gives CASSFLLGGGTEAFF. This chain links TRBV6-5 with TRBJ1-1; D uncertain. From germline, CDR1 is MNHEY and CDR2 SVGAGI. The V and J ends lost 4 bases and 4 bases respectively, with 16 bases between them. The CDR3 runs to 15 residues.